This T cell receptor beta chain comes out of a study of cytomegalovirus exposure and HLA in healthy donors. Study-wide points: About 87% or about 30% of the time was how often most TCR beta V segments were productive, according to an earlier analysis. Presence/absence comparisons presumed near-even sequencing depth among donors.

PCR primers comprised 60 Vbeta and 13 Jbeta primers. This table comes from immunoSEQ multiplex PCR, and its TCRdb copy is limited to in-frame clones, with some not included. Of just over 150,000 clones listed, approximately 82% are singletons. Donors consisted of healthy bone marrow donors. Losses at the gene ends were 5 bases for V and 1 base for J; bases not matched to a gene: 13. The germline CDR1 and CDR2 sequences are SGHVS and FQNEAQ. The CDR3 runs to 19 residues. As concerns this clone: The antigen is not known.

The chain has TRBV7-8 and TRBJ2-3, with 12 bases that match TRBD2. The source of this sequence is a woman in her 50s in good health and CMV-seropositive. Sequenced: PBMCs. The CDR3 protein is CASSQGASGGALGTDTQYF. CDR3 sequence (DNA): TGTGCCAGCAGCCAGGGGGCTAGCGGGGGGGCCTTGGGCACAGATACGCAGTATTTT.